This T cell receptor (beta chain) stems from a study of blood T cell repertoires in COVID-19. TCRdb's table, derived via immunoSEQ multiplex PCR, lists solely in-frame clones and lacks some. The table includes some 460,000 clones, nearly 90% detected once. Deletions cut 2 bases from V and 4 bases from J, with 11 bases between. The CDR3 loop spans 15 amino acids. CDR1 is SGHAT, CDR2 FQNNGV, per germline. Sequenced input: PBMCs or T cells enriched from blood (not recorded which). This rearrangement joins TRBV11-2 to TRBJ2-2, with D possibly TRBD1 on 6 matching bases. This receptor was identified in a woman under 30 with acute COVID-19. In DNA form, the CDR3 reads TGTGCCAGCAGCTTACTAACAGGGCCCACCGGGGAGCTGTTTTTT. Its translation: CASSLLTGPTGELFF.